One and the same sample provided the 30 T cell receptor beta chains below, sequenced in a study of early T cells in non-severe SARS-CoV-2 infection. TCRdb ran MiXCR on the 5' RACE reads and lists one entry per CDR3 protein. The sample yields 46,000 or so distinct CDR3 sequences, around 6.8% seen once. What was sequenced was whole blood. Receptors originate from an adult who was a healthcare worker with PCR-confirmed SARS-CoV-2 infection or an uninfected control (not recorded which).

The chain carries TRBV20-1 and TRBJ1-4, with 7 bases matching TRBD1. This CDR3 has 10 amino acids. The J segment lost 14 bases and the V segment lost 6 bases, leaving 6 bases of the junction unmatched. Germline CDR1 reads DFQATT; CDR2 reads SNEGSKA (reference sequence). The CDR3, as DNA: TGCAGTGCCCAACAGGACAGGCTGTTTTTT. Translation: CSAQQDRLFF.

The chain carries TRBV28 and TRBJ2-3, with 9 bases fitting TRBD2. J lost 4 bases, V lost 5 bases, and 4 bases had no gene match. The germline CDR1 and CDR2 sequences are MDHEN and SYDVKM. The CDR3 sequence is 14 residues long. The CDR3 DNA follows: TGTGCCAGCAGTCCACGGACTAGCGCAGATACGCAGTATTTT. This translates into CASSPRTSADTQYF.

The rearrangement links TRBV30 to TRBJ2-6; D remains unclear. Germline-derived CDR1 and CDR2 are GTSNPN and SVGIG (reference sequence). The germline V and J ends were trimmed by 7 bases and 0 bases, with 7 bases remaining between them. The CDR3 has 13 residues. The CDR3 DNA reads as TGTGCCTCGAGAGACTCTGGGGCCAACGTCCTGACTTTC. Amino acid sequence: CASRDSGANVLTF. The full variable domain, in which reference TRBV30 and TRBJ2-6 provide the parts outside the CDR3, is SQTIHQWPATLVQPVGSPLSLECTVEGTSNPNLYWYRQAAGRGLQLLFYSVGIGQISSEVPQNLSASRPQDRQFILSSKKLLLSDSGFYLCASRDSGANVLTFGAGSRLTVL.

In the case of this clonotype: This could be a read error, since a much larger clone is one nucleotide away. The V and J genes are TRBV20-1 and TRBJ2-2; 7 nucleotides agree with TRBD2. CDR3 length: 14 residues. Germline V lookup: CDR1 DFQATT, CDR2 SNEGSKA (reference sequence). As DNA, the CDR3 is TGCAGTGCCTCACTCTCGGGAGGAACCGGGGTGCTGTTTTTT. It codes for CSASLSGGTGVLFF.

This clonotype turned up a few times. The rearrangement uses TRBV6-2 or TRBV6-3 and TRBJ2-5; D unresolved. V was shortened by 2 bases and J by 9 bases, with 10 bases between the two germline ends. The length of the CDR3 is 12 residues. Germline V gene lookup returns CDR1 MNHEY and CDR2 SVGEGT. CDR3 loop: CASSYGLSAQYF. In DNA, the CDR3 is TGTGCCAGCAGTTACGGTCTGAGCGCCCAGTACTTC.

The table lists this clonotype with many counts. V gene TRBV12-3 or TRBV12-4 combines with J gene TRBJ2-5; 13 nucleotides agree with TRBD2. This CDR3 has 16 residues. V shed 7 bases and J 3 bases; nucleotides not matched to a gene: 8. The CDR3 DNA reads as TGTGCCAGCAAATCTGGGACTAGCGGGATGGAAGAGACCCAGTACTTC. Protein product: CASKSGTSGMEETQYF.

This chain joins TRBV7-6 and TRBJ2-7, with D possibly called TRBD1 or TRBD2 (5 bases each). This CDR3 has 12 residues. The V gene's germline CDR1 is SGHVS and CDR2 FNYEAQ. The CDR3 spells CATGTASYEQYF. The CDR3 DNA is TGTGCAACCGGGACGGCCTCCTACGAGCAGTACTTC.

This clonotype appeared many times. This chain connects TRBV28 to TRBJ1-5; D is undetermined. CDR1 is MDHEN, CDR2 SYDVKM, per germline. V was trimmed by 4 bases and J by 6 bases, leaving 7 bases between them. The CDR3 has 12 amino acids. The CDR3 region has the DNA TGTGCCAGCAGTTCCTTGACTCAGCCCCAGCATTTT. It yields the protein CASSSLTQPQHF.

V usage is TRBV20-1 and J usage is TRBJ1-3; D uncertain. Trimming pared 6 bases from V and 0 bases from J, leaving 6 bases between. This CDR3 spans 12 amino acids. Germline V gene sequence: CDR1 DFQATT, CDR2 SNEGSKA (reference sequence). This chain's CDR3 is CSAQYSGNTIYF. The DNA for the CDR3 is TGCAGTGCACAATACTCTGGAAACACCATATATTTT.

The rearrangement uses TRBV7-2 and TRBJ2-2; D is unresolved. The CDR3 length is 17 residues. The germline V and J ends were trimmed by 4 bases and 2 bases, with 17 bases remaining between them. CDR1 and CDR2 (germline): SGHTA, FQGNSA. In DNA, the CDR3 is TGTGCCAGCAGCTCACGACCCGGGCAGCCTAACACCGGGGAGCTGTTTTTT. It encodes CASSSRPGQPNTGELFF.

The table lists this clonotype with many counts. The chain uses TRBV10-3 and TRBJ2-7; no clear D. The CDR3 length is 12 residues. V was shortened by 0 bases and J by 4 bases, with 4 bases between the two germline ends. Germline V lookup: CDR1 ENHRY, CDR2 SYGVKD. CDR3 sequence reads: CAISESDYEQYF. The CDR3 DNA is TGTGCCATCAGTGAGTCTGATTACGAGCAGTACTTC.

The CDR3 protein is CASNSADSQETQYF. The CDR3 coding sequence is TGTGCCAGCAACTCTGCCGACAGCCAAGAGACCCAGTACTTC. The chain couples TRBV2 to TRBJ2-5, with D possibly TRBD1 on 5 matching bases. V was cut by 7 bases and J by 1 base, with 13 bases left in between. The CDR3 sequence is 14 residues long. CDR1 and CDR2 (germline): SNHLY, FYNNEI.

This clonotype was picked up a small number of times. This chain connects TRBV7-2 to TRBJ1-3, with a weak D call TRBD1 (5 bases). The CDR3 contains 15 residues. With 8 bases removed from V and 4 bases from J, the gap between germline ends came to 18 bases. Germline CDR1 SGHTA, CDR2 FQGNSA. As DNA, the CDR3 is TGTGCCAGCTCCACAGAATGGGGGTACGGAAACACCATATATTTT. This codes for CASSTEWGYGNTIYF. The full variable domain, in which reference TRBV7-2 and TRBJ1-3 provide the parts outside the CDR3, is GAGVSQSPSNKVTEKGKDVELRCDPISGHTALYWYRQSLGQGLEFLIYFQGNSAPDKSGLPSDRFSAERTGGSVSTLTIQRTQQEDSAVYLCASSTEWGYGNTIYFGEGSWLTVV.

This chain joins TRBV12-5 and TRBJ1-1, with D perhaps matching TRBD1 (5 bases). Germline CDR1 LGHNT, CDR2 FRNRAP. The length of the CDR3 is 14 residues. Deletions cut 7 bases from V and 0 bases from J, with 12 bases between. DNA of the CDR3: TGTGCTAGTGCCCTGGACACAGTGAACACTGAAGCTTTCTTT. Protein sequence: CASALDTVNTEAFF.

V is TRBV7-6 and J is TRBJ2-5; D is unclear. V lost 8 bases to trimming and J lost 3 bases, with 13 bases between them. The germline gives CDR1 SGHVS, CDR2 FNYEAQ. The CDR3 runs to 13 residues. The DNA for the CDR3 is TGTGCCAGCTCCTTGGCCCTAAAAGAGACCCAGTACTTC. Translating it yields CASSLALKETQYF. The full variable domain, rest sourced from reference TRBV7-6 and TRBJ2-5, is GAGVSQSPRYKVTKRGQDVALRCDPISGHVSLYWYRQALGQGPEFLTYFNYEAQQDKSGLPNDRFSAERPEGSISTLTIQRTEQRDSAMYRCASSLALKETQYFGPGTRLLVL.

This clonotype has ten or more counts. Here the CDR3 DNA reads TGTGCCAGCTCACCATCCGCGAGCTCCTATAATTCACCCCTCCACTTT. This codes for CASSPSASSYNSPLHF. J is TRBJ1-6 and V is TRBV18; D unclear. CDR3 size: 16 residues. The V end was cut by 2 bases, the J end by 0 bases, with 8 bases between. CDR1 and CDR2 from the germline V gene are KGHSH and LQKENI.

This clonotype was found a few times. The V and J genes are TRBV6-2 or TRBV6-3 and TRBJ2-5, with 9 bases identical to TRBD2. Germline V CDR1 and CDR2: MNHEY, SVGEGT. V shed 7 bases and J 0 bases; nucleotides not matched to a gene: 6. This CDR3 has 15 residues. The chain's CDR3 is CASNEAGGYQETQYF. DNA of the CDR3: TGTGCCAGCAACGAGGCGGGGGGGTACCAAGAGACCCAGTACTTC.

As regards this clonotype: The conserved phenylalanine or tryptophan is not found at the CDR3 terminus, so this likely reflects a read error. The DNA is omitted, as the CDR3 cannot be located on it reliably, and the CDR3 follows TCRdb's listing. This chain connects TRBV11-2 to TRBJ2-3; the table names TRBD1, a call not compared with the DNA. Counting both end residues, the CDR3 totals 14 amino acids. Per the germline V gene, CDR1 is SGHAT and CDR2 is FQNNGV. The CDR3 reads CASSTGRTGGAVCG.

This clonotype has at least ten counts. The chain links TRBV27 to TRBJ2-7, with D possibly being TRBD1 (5 bases). This CDR3 is built from 15 residues. V dropped 0 bases and J dropped 2 bases, with 11 bases sitting between them. Germline V lookup: CDR1 MNHEY, CDR2 SMNVEV (reference sequence). CDR3 bases: TGTGCCAGCAGTTTATCCGTTCAGGGCCCCTACGAGCAGTACTTC. It is translated as CASSLSVQGPYEQYF.

This clonotype was found a few times. CDR3: CASSPQAPVAFF. The CDR3 nucleotides are TGTGCCAGCAGCCCCCAGGCCCCTGTAGCTTTCTTT. V gene TRBV28 combines with J gene TRBJ1-1; D is undetermined. The CDR3 totals 12 residues. V lost 6 bases and J 10 bases, leaving 15 bases between the germline ends. The V gene's germline CDR1 is MDHEN and CDR2 SYDVKM.

The chain recombines TRBV19 with TRBJ2-3; no firm D call. The V end was cut by 8 bases, the J end by 4 bases, with 19 bases between. The germline CDR1 and CDR2 sequences are LNHDA and SQIVND (reference sequence). The CDR3 is 15 residues long. CDR3 region: CASGPKVGRADTQYF. The CDR3 coding sequence is TGTGCCAGTGGTCCGAAGGTAGGAAGAGCAGATACGCAGTATTTT. Full variable domain (missing parts from reference TRBV19 and TRBJ2-3): DGGITQSPKYLFRKEGQNVTLSCEQNLNHDAMYWYRQDPGQGLRLIYYSQIVNDFQKGDIAEGYSVSREKKESFPLTVTSAQKNPTAFYLCASGPKVGRADTQYFGPGTRLTVL.

This chain joins TRBV12-3 or TRBV12-4 and TRBJ1-5; 9 nucleotides align to TRBD1. V was pared by 6 bases and J by 0 bases, with 9 bases of the junction left unmatched. This CDR3 comprises 17 residues. The CDR3 here is CASRLGQGSYSNQPQHF. The CDR3 nucleotides read TGTGCCAGCAGGCTAGGACAGGGGTCTTATAGCAATCAGCCCCAGCATTTT.

This clonotype was seen a handful of times. The CDR3 loop is CASSLEWSTEAFF. CDR3 nucleotide sequence: TGTGCCAGCAGCTTAGAATGGTCGACTGAAGCTTTCTTT. The chain is built from TRBV7-2 and TRBJ1-1; D unclear. This CDR3 is 13 amino acids long. CDR1 is SGHTA, CDR2 FQGNSA, per germline. Trimming took 1 base from V and 5 from J, leaving 8 bases between them.

This clonotype was observed many times. The gene calls are TRBV19 and TRBJ2-3, with no clear D. This CDR3 contains 13 residues. The V end lost 4 bases, the J end lost 2 bases, and 7 bases lay between the germline ends. CDR1 and CDR2 (germline): LNHDA, SQIVND (reference sequence). This CDR3 reads CASSRGTTDTQYF. CDR3 DNA: TGTGCCAGTAGTAGGGGAACCACAGATACGCAGTATTTT. Full variable domain (remainder filled in from reference TRBV19 and TRBJ2-3): DGGITQSPKYLFRKEGQNVTLSCEQNLNHDAMYWYRQDPGQGLRLIYYSQIVNDFQKGDIAEGYSVSREKKESFPLTVTSAQKNPTAFYLCASSRGTTDTQYFGPGTRLTVL.

This clonotype was picked up many times. DNA for the CDR3: TGCAGCGTCGTGGGACCGAGAGACCCGCCCTACGAGCAGTACTTC. Translated: CSVVGPRDPPYEQYF. This chain connects TRBV29-1 to TRBJ2-7, with D tentatively TRBD1 or TRBD2 (5 bases each). CDR3 length: 15 residues. Germline CDR1 and CDR2: SQVTM and ANQGSEA. Trimming cost V 6 bases and J 2 bases, with 20 bases left between them.

This clonotype was counted a few times. The chain couples TRBV27 to TRBJ1-1, with 8 bases fitting TRBD1. Germline V CDR1 and CDR2: MNHEY, SMNVEV (reference sequence). After removal of 2 bases from V and 5 bases from J, the junction contained 4 bases not matched to a gene. The CDR3 is 14 residues long. The CDR3: CASSLQGALTEAFF. DNA for the CDR3: TGTGCCAGCAGTTTACAGGGGGCGTTGACTGAAGCTTTCTTT.

The chain recombines TRBV2 with TRBJ2-2; 7 bases are a match to TRBD2. Losses at the gene ends were 7 bases for V and 0 bases for J; bases not matched to a gene: 8. Per the germline V gene, CDR1 is SNHLY and CDR2 is FYNNEI. This CDR3 is built from 16 residues. CDR3: CASTLLAEANTGELFF. CDR3 nucleotides: TGTGCCAGCACACTGCTAGCGGAGGCGAACACCGGGGAGCTGTTTTTT. Filled out from reference TRBV2 and TRBJ2-2, the complete variable domain reads EPEVTQTPSHQVTQMGQEVILRCVPISNHLYFYWYRQILGQKVEFLVSFYNNEISEKSEIFDDQFSVERPDGSNFTLKIRSTKLEDSAMYFCASTLLAEANTGELFFGEGSRLTVL.

This clonotype has just a few counts. It may be a read error: a sequence one base away is much more abundant. The chain has TRBV2 and TRBJ2-7; D may correspond to TRBD1 or TRBD2 (5 bases each). Deletions cut 4 bases from V and 5 bases from J, with 9 bases between. CDR3 length equals 12 residues. From germline, CDR1 is SNHLY and CDR2 FYNNEI. CDR3 DNA sequence: TGTGCCAGCAGTGCGGTGGGGGACGAGCAGTACTTC. Translating gives CASSAVGDEQYF.

The sample holds many counts of this clonotype. The CDR3: CASSFGSPYEQYF. DNA for the CDR3: TGTGCCAGCAGTTTTGGCAGTCCCTACGAGCAGTACTTC. The rearrangement joins TRBV12-3 or TRBV12-4 to TRBJ2-7, with D uncertain. CDR3 size: 13 residues. The V end lost 3 bases, the J end lost 2 bases, and 8 bases lay between the germline ends.

This clonotype was counted ten times or more. This sequence joins TRBV5-1 and TRBJ1-1; a possible D gene is TRBD1 (5 bases). The CDR3 loop spans 13 amino acids. The germline gives CDR1 SGHRS, CDR2 YFSETQ. V lost 1 base and J 7 bases, leaving 11 bases between the germline ends. This CDR3 reads CASSLSQGSEAFF. The CDR3 nucleotides read TGCGCCAGCAGCTTGTCCCAGGGCAGTGAAGCTTTCTTT.